One and the same sample provided the 18 T cell receptor beta chains below, sequenced in a study of cytomegalovirus exposure and HLA in healthy donors. Sequencing was performed with immunoSEQ multiplex PCR; in TCRdb, only in-frame clones are kept and a portion is missing. The table includes fewer than 200,000 clones, about 89% detected once. What was sequenced was PBMCs. The receptors shown here come from a man aged 18 to 29 in good health and CMV-seropositive.

The chain is built from TRBV7-6 and TRBJ2-7, with D maybe TRBD1 (6 bases). Looked up from germline, CDR1 is SGHVS and CDR2 is FNYEAQ. V shed 3 bases and J shed 1 base, with 16 bases lying between them. This CDR3 is 16 amino acids long. The CDR3 region has the DNA TGTGCCAGCAGCTTTTTCCTCCGGGACACGTCCTACGAGCAGTACTTC. It translates to CASSFFLRDTSYEQYF.

The J gene is TRBJ1-2, the V gene TRBV19, with D possibly being TRBD1 (5 bases). The CDR3 is made up of 15 amino acids. Germline CDR1 is LNHDA and CDR2 is SQIVND (reference sequence). Trimming took off 0 bases at V and 5 bases at J, with 13 bases between the two ends. CDR3 nucleotide sequence: TGTGCCAGTAGTATAGATCCAAACAGGAGTTATGGCTACACCTTC. This encodes CASSIDPNRSYGYTF.

J is TRBJ1-2 and V is TRBV10-1; a possible D gene is TRBD1 (5 bases). V lost 1 base, J lost 2 bases, and 17 bases lay in between. Looked up from germline, CDR1 is WNHNN and CDR2 is SYGVQD (reference sequence). The CDR3 extends over 17 amino acids. The CDR3 DNA reads TGCGCCAGCAGTGAGTGGCAGGGTAAATGGCACAACTATGGCTACACCTTC. Translated, it gives CASSEWQGKWHNYGYTF.

This clone has a handful of counts. V and J are TRBV7-9 and TRBJ1-2; 9 positions agree with TRBD1. The CDR3 spans 15 residues. Germline CDR1 SEHNR, CDR2 FQNEAQ (reference sequence). V lost 4 bases, J lost 4 bases, and 7 bases stayed unmatched. CDR3 sequence (DNA): TGTGCCAGCAGCTCGACAGGGGGGAGACTCTATGGCTACACCTTC. Its protein product is CASSSTGGRLYGYTF.

This sequence joins TRBV6-5 and TRBJ1-5; possible D gene TRBD1, 5 bases. Germline V gives CDR1 MNHEY, CDR2 SVGAGI. The CDR3 sequence is 14 residues long. Trimming stripped 6 bases from V and 4 bases from J, with 13 bases between. The CDR3 bases are TGTGCCAGCAGCCACGAGGCAGGGAATCAGCCCCAGCATTTT. Translated, it gives CASSHEAGNQPQHF.

Concerning this clone itself: At the DNA level, this CDR3 is encoded by other sequences in the same sample as well. The chain is built from TRBV9 and TRBJ2-7; D might be TRBD1 (5 bases). Trimming shortened V by 0 bases and J by 2 bases, and 6 bases separated the two germline ends. Germline loops: CDR1 SGDLS, CDR2 YYNGEE. The CDR3 totals 13 residues. Here the CDR3 DNA reads TGTGCCAGCAGCGTAGGACAGACCTACGAGCAGTACTTC. Translated: CASSVGQTYEQYF.

The chain is built from TRBV5-1 and TRBJ2-5, with 7 bases fitting TRBD2. Losses at the gene ends were 0 bases for V and 5 bases for J; bases not matched to a gene: 13. The CDR3 loop spans 17 amino acids. Germline values: CDR1 SGHRS, CDR2 YFSETQ. The CDR3: CASSLAAVRGRSETQYF. The CDR3 bases are TGCGCCAGCAGCTTGGCCGCGGTGCGGGGGAGGTCGGAGACCCAGTACTTC. Combining the CDR3 with reference TRBV5-1 and TRBJ2-5 gives the whole variable domain KAGVTQTPRYLIKTRGQQVTLSCSPISGHRSVSWYQQTPGQGLQFLFEYFSETQRNKGNFPGRFSGRQFSNSRSEMNVSTLELGDSALYLCASSLAAVRGRSETQYFGPGTRLLVL.

The chain uses TRBV2 and TRBJ2-1; 14 nucleotides agree with TRBD2. Germline trimming cut 8 bases from V and 7 bases from J; bases unmatched to any gene: 4. CDR1 SNHLY and CDR2 FYNNEI come from the germline V gene. The CDR3 is 14 residues long. Here the CDR3 reads CASHGTSGGNEQFF. The CDR3 nucleotides read TGTGCCAGCCATGGGACTAGCGGGGGTAATGAGCAGTTCTTC. The complete variable domain, with remaining parts taken from reference TRBV2 and TRBJ2-1, reads EPEVTQTPSHQVTQMGQEVILRCVPISNHLYFYWYRQILGQKVEFLVSFYNNEISEKSEIFDDQFSVERPDGSNFTLKIRSTKLEDSAMYFCASHGTSGGNEQFFGPGTRLTVL.

The V gene is TRBV7-8, the J gene TRBJ2-1; D ambiguous. Between the trimmed V and J ends, which lost 5 bases and 15 bases, there was a span of 8 bases. The CDR3 spans 9 residues. Germline lookup yields CDR1 SGHVS and CDR2 FQNEAQ. The CDR3 sequence: CASSPLAFF. The CDR3 DNA follows: TGTGCCAGCAGCCCCCTGGCGTTCTTC.

The V and J genes are TRBV13 and TRBJ1-4; 8 bases are shared with TRBD1. The CDR3 spans 15 residues. Germline V lookup: CDR1 PRHDT, CDR2 FYEKMQ (reference sequence). V trimming: 2 bases; J trimming: 8 bases; junction bases outside the gene matches: 7. CDR3 in DNA: TGTGCCAGCAGCTTAAGAGGGACAGGCGGGGAAAAACTGTTTTTT. Residues: CASSLRGTGGEKLFF.

This clone was counted once. The rearrangement uses TRBV30 and TRBJ2-7; TRBD1 matches at 9 bases. The V gene's germline CDR1 is GTSNPN and CDR2 SVGIG (reference sequence). The CDR3 has 12 amino acids. V dropped 3 bases and J dropped 4; count of bases not matched to a gene: 1. CDR3 residues: CAWRTGGYEQYF. CDR3 DNA sequence: TGTGCCTGGAGGACAGGGGGTTACGAGCAGTACTTC.

The rearrangement uses TRBV5-1 and TRBJ2-3; TRBD1 matches 7 bases. Germline-derived CDR1 and CDR2 are SGHRS and YFSETQ. J lost 4 bases, V lost 3 bases, and 8 bases had no gene match. The CDR3 is 15 residues long. CDR3 protein: CASSSRDSGADTQYF. CDR3 in DNA: TGCGCCAGCAGCTCTCGGGACAGTGGCGCAGATACGCAGTATTTT.

The V gene is TRBV27, the J gene TRBJ1-1; perhaps TRBD1 as D (5 bases). V was trimmed by 5 bases and J by 1 base, leaving 8 bases between them. The CDR3 contains 13 residues. CDR1 MNHEY and CDR2 SMNVEV come from the germline V gene (reference sequence). The CDR3 loop reads CASSRDWNTEAFF. As DNA, the CDR3 is TGTGCCAGCAGTAGGGACTGGAACACTGAAGCTTTCTTT.

In nucleotides, the CDR3 is TGTGCCAGCAGTACTAGCGGGGCGGGGGAGACCCAGTACTTC. Translating gives CASSTSGAGETQYF. V is TRBV6-5 and J is TRBJ2-5, with 10 positions matching TRBD2. Looked up from germline, CDR1 is MNHEY and CDR2 is SVGAGI. V shed 5 bases, J shed 5 bases, and the junction held 5 bases outside the gene matches. The CDR3 has 14 amino acids.

This chain joins TRBV4-1 and TRBJ2-3; the match to TRBD1 covers 9 bases. Germline V lookup: CDR1 MGHRA, CDR2 YSYEKL. The CDR3 spans 14 residues. Trimming cost V 5 bases and J 1 base; bases outside gene matches: 1. The CDR3 sequence is CASSWTGGTDTQYF. The CDR3, as DNA: TGCGCCAGCAGCTGGACAGGGGGCACAGATACGCAGTATTTT.

The V call is TRBV9, the J call TRBJ2-1; 11 nucleotides line up with TRBD2. The CDR3 consists of 15 residues. The V gene's germline CDR1 is SGDLS and CDR2 YYNGEE. The junction had 5 bases not matched to a gene; V was cut back by 0 bases and J by 9 bases. The DNA of the CDR3 is TGTGCCAGCAGCGTAGTTAGCGGGAGGGCCGGTGAGCAGTTCTTC. This gives the protein CASSVVSGRAGEQFF.

The rearrangement uses TRBV6-1 and TRBJ1-2; D unclear. Germline V CDR1 and CDR2: MNHNS, SASEGT. This CDR3 is built from 16 residues. V was pared by 3 bases and J by 0 bases, with 14 bases between. CDR3 DNA: TGTGCCAGCAGTGAGAGGAGTAACGGTGCTAACTATGGCTACACCTTC. Translation gives CASSERSNGANYGYTF.

The rearrangement joins TRBV13 to TRBJ2-1, with 8 bases that match TRBD2. The CDR3 has 18 amino acids. Germline CDR1 reads PRHDT; CDR2 reads FYEKMQ (reference sequence). With 5 bases clipped from V and 2 bases from J, the junction kept 14 bases outside the gene matches. CDR3: CASSGRGTGRVPYNEQFF. As DNA, the CDR3 is TGTGCCAGCAGCGGCAGGGGAACCGGGAGGGTTCCCTACAATGAGCAGTTCTTC.